This TCR beta chain was identified in a study of blood T cell repertoires in COVID-19. Overall study: Both acute and convalescent COVID-19 samples were obtained from the United States, Italy and Spain.

The protocol was immunoSEQ multiplex PCR, while the TCRdb copy is restricted to in-frame clones and leaves out a portion. The data hold 88,000 or so clones, with about 85% observed a single time. Germline-derived CDR1 and CDR2 are LNHDA and SQIVND (reference sequence). This CDR3 comprises 15 residues. The trim removed 6 bases at V and 1 base at J, leaving 8 bases unmatched. This clonotype was sampled from a human donor in a cohort sampled during active COVID-19. The V gene is TRBV19, the J gene TRBJ1-1, with 7 bases matching TRBD1. Sequenced input: peripheral blood. CDR3: CASRVQGTPNTEAFF. DNA for the CDR3: TGTGCCAGTAGGGTACAGGGGACTCCGAACACTGAAGCTTTCTTT.